Listed below are T cell receptor beta chains from one sample, sequenced in a study of blood T cell repertoires in COVID-19. Some clones are missing from TCRdb's copy, which holds only in-frame ones; the method was immunoSEQ multiplex PCR. The sample shows more than 80,000 clones, just under 80% of them seen only once. The sequencing input was peripheral blood. These TCRs come from a human donor in a cohort sampled during active COVID-19. CDR3s leave out the opening cysteine and the closing phenylalanine or tryptophan. Each record gives: V gene, D gene, J gene, CDR3 protein. The D gene is left open where the match is weak.

>TRBV2|TRBD2|TRBJ2-2
ASRPLAGTNTGELF
>TRBV11-2|.|TRBJ1-1
ASSFYKLSVQNTEAF
>TRBV28|.|TRBJ1-2
ASSGQGHRGYT
>TRBV10-3|TRBD2|TRBJ2-7
AISLSSGGGGQY
>TRBV3-1/TRBV3-2|.|TRBJ2-1
ASSQGGGNEQF
>TRBV4-2|TRBD2|TRBJ2-1
ASSQGGLAGVNEQF
>TRBV19|TRBD1|TRBJ2-6
ASSRTGGSTGANVLT
>TRBV19|.|TRBJ2-2
ASSSGQYTGELF
>TRBV11-2|TRBD1|TRBJ2-7
ASSSTGGENEQY
>TRBV5-8|TRBD1|TRBJ2-7
ASSLGGYRGPNSYEQY
>TRBV5-1|.|TRBJ1-2
ASSDTWPQGRGGYT
>TRBV6-5|.|TRBJ1-6
ASHLGQGYNSPLH
>TRBV5-1|TRBD2|TRBJ2-5
ASSLLAGTQETQY
>TRBV2|TRBD1|TRBJ2-7
ASSGYPGQGAYEQY
>TRBV7-3|.|TRBJ2-1
ASSRGQKYNEQF
>TRBV7-9|.|TRBJ2-4
ASSLEGLKNIQY
>TRBV5-1|.|TRBJ2-2
ASSLGGLGHGELF
>TRBV5-1|TRBD2|TRBJ2-7
ASSFASGTYEQY
>TRBV5-5|.|TRBJ2-7
ASSLASDRRYEQY
>TRBV5-1|.|TRBJ2-5
ASSFSGQETQY
>TRBV28|.|TRBJ2-2
ASSSRAQYTGELF
>TRBV5-4|.|TRBJ2-2
ASSLAGTLNTGELF
>TRBV18|TRBD2|TRBJ2-1
ASSPPQRGALLSSYNEQF
>TRBV29-1|.|TRBJ2-1
SVGRRGRGNEQF
>TRBV30|.|TRBJ1-2
AWRRRSSSFFYGYT
>TRBV14|.|TRBJ1-6
ASSQVGRNSPLH
>TRBV28|.|TRBJ2-5
ASSFRFQETQY
>TRBV15|TRBD1|TRBJ2-7
ATSRDELGQISYEQY
>TRBV11-2|.|TRBJ2-3
ASSPLAVGTDTQY
>TRBV7-3|TRBD2|TRBJ2-1
ASSLAGGPNEQF
>TRBV19|.|TRBJ1-1
ASSIPGVNTEAF
>TRBV6-5|.|TRBJ2-1
ASTLEGGARSEQF
>TRBV4-1|.|TRBJ2-7
ASSQVNSYEQY
>TRBV5-1|.|TRBJ2-1
ASSWGGGSNEQF
>TRBV7-8|TRBD1|TRBJ2-7
ASSSDRGREQY
>TRBV5-1|TRBD1|TRBJ2-7
ASKEGQVGEQY
>TRBV12-3/TRBV12-4|.|TRBJ2-2
ASSLGGPGELF
>TRBV10-3|TRBD2|TRBJ2-7
AITPLAGRVEQY
>TRBV28|.|TRBJ2-1
ASKRTDRYNEQF
>TRBV2|TRBD1|TRBJ2-2
ASSGQGAKTGELF
>TRBV5-8|.|TRBJ2-5
ASSLGGGRRRETQY
>TRBV18|TRBD1|TRBJ1-2
ASSTTTTGAPYGYT
>TRBV7-2|.|TRBJ1-5
ASSLAGQGNQPQH
>TRBV11-2|.|TRBJ2-1
ASSFPQKAFGHNEQF
>TRBV28|.|TRBJ1-3
ASCTGLSGNTIY
>TRBV24-1|TRBD1|TRBJ1-2
ATSEPGQGPYGYT
>TRBV5-1|.|TRBJ1-2
ASSTDSGGGYGYT
>TRBV5-1|.|TRBJ2-7
ASSLGGGSSYEQY
>TRBV24-1|.|TRBJ2-6
ATSEKRGVSGANVLT
>TRBV19|.|TRBJ1-5
ASSKGRVVSNQPQH
>TRBV11-2|TRBD1|TRBJ1-4
ASSQGQGGRFEKLF
>TRBV19|.|TRBJ1-5
ASTRGTGGNQPQH
>TRBV19|.|TRBJ2-5
ASSSGETQY
>TRBV4-2|TRBD2|TRBJ2-1
ASSPQLAGAPNEQF
>TRBV3-1/TRBV3-2|TRBD2|TRBJ2-2
ASSRFLPGLAGARSTGELF